Listed below are T cell receptor beta chains from one sample, sequenced in a study of blood T cell repertoires in COVID-19. Data came from immunoSEQ multiplex PCR; TCRdb stores just in-frame clones and leaves some out. Of some 150,000 clones listed, 70% to 80% are singletons. The sample taken for sequencing was peripheral blood. These receptors all come from a woman in her 70s with COVID-19, enrolled during active disease. Each CDR3 is given with its conserved first and last residue. The order of the fields is D gene, clone size, V gene, J gene, CDR3 DNA, CDR3 protein. The D gene is left open where the match is weak. A row's size may be missing; if present it is once, few, many or a size class.

>TRBD1|NA|TRBV4-1|TRBJ2-7
TGCGCCAGCAGCGAAGGGACAGGGAGGATTGGCGAGCAGTACTTC
CASSEGTGRIGEQYF
>NA|NA|TRBV27|TRBJ1-2
NA
CASSFLAAVEGYTF
>TRBD2|NA|TRBV19|TRBJ2-3
TGTGCCAGTAGTACCCTAGCGGGGGCCACAGATACGCAGTATTTT
CASSTLAGATDTQYF
>TRBD2|NA|TRBV29-1|TRBJ2-5
TGCAGCGTTGGACCTCCGGGACTAGAAGGGACCCAGTACTTC
CSVGPPGLEGTQYF
>NA|NA|TRBV27|TRBJ2-1
TGTGCCAGCAGTCCCATCCCCAGGGGGGACAATGAGCAGTTCTTC
CASSPIPRGDNEQFF
>NA|NA|TRBV6-1|TRBJ2-5
TGTGCCAGCAGTGACCCGGGGGGCAGCCAAGAGACCCAGTACTTC
CASSDPGGSQETQYF
>NA|NA|TRBV5-4|TRBJ2-1
TGTGCCAGCAGCTGGGGGGGCGCCAGAAGGGAGCAGTTCTTC
CASSWGGARREQFF
>NA|NA|TRBV7-9|TRBJ1-1
TGTGCCAGCAGCCTCCACGCGGTCTTCAATGAAGCTTTCTTT
CASSLHAVFNEAFF
>TRBD1|few|TRBV28|TRBJ2-7
TGTGCCAGCACCTTACAGGGGCGGGAGCAGTACTTC
CASTLQGREQYF
>NA|NA|TRBV6-2/TRBV6-3|TRBJ1-1
TGTGCCAGCAGTTCCCGCCGCGGAAACACTGAAGCTTTCTTT
CASSSRRGNTEAFF
>NA|few|TRBV7-8|TRBJ1-6
TGTGCCAGCAGCTTAGTCACAGCAGGTCCTAATTCACCCCTCCACTTT
CASSLVTAGPNSPLHF
>NA|NA|TRBV3-1/TRBV3-2|TRBJ2-7
TGTGCCAGCAGCCAGGACCAGACAGTAAAAAGGCAGTACTTC
CASSQDQTVKRQYF
>TRBD1|NA|TRBV27|TRBJ1-4
TGTGCCAGCAGTCCCTCGACAGGGGGTTTTGAAAAACTGTTTTTT
CASSPSTGGFEKLFF
>NA|once|TRBV5-4|TRBJ1-5
TGTGCCAGCAGCTTGGATGGCTCCAATCAGCCCCAGCATTTT
CASSLDGSNQPQHF
>TRBD1|NA|TRBV5-1|TRBJ1-1
TGCGCCAGCAGCCCGGGGCCAGGGGGAAGTGGCTTAGCTTTCTTT
CASSPGPGGSGLAFF
>NA|NA|TRBV27|TRBJ2-7
TGTGCCAGCCGTCAGGGCAGGGACTACGAGCAGTACTTC
CASRQGRDYEQYF
>NA|NA|TRBV28|TRBJ1-4
TGTGCCAGCAGTTTAGGGCAGTCCAATGAAAAACTGTTTTTT
CASSLGQSNEKLFF
>TRBD2|few|TRBV6-5|TRBJ2-7
TGTGCCAGCAGTTTCGCTAGCGGGGGGGCCTACGAGCAGTACTTC
CASSFASGGAYEQYF
>NA|NA|TRBV5-4|TRBJ2-5
TGTGCCACCAAACAGGCTCCCCAAGAGACCCAGTACTTC
CATKQAPQETQYF
>NA|once|TRBV5-5|TRBJ2-3
TGTGCCAGCAGCTTCCAGGGTAGCACAGATACGCAGTATTTT
CASSFQGSTDTQYF
>NA|NA|TRBV2|TRBJ1-1
TGTGCCAGCAGTGAAGGGGGGGGCAAGGGCGAAGCTTTCTTT
CASSEGGGKGEAFF
>TRBD2|NA|TRBV28|TRBJ2-1
TGTGCCACACACGGGGGGGACAATGAGCAGTTCTTC
CATHGGDNEQFF
>NA|once|TRBV18|TRBJ1-3
TGTGCCAGCTCATCTACCGCCCTCTCTGGAAACACCATATATTTT
CASSSTALSGNTIYF
>NA|NA|TRBV5-1|TRBJ2-3
TGCGCCAGCAGCTTGGGACCACGGGGTTTTACAGATACGCAGTATTTT
CASSLGPRGFTDTQYF
>NA|NA|TRBV7-2|TRBJ1-1
TGTGCCAGCAGCTTGTCCAACAGGGTCCCGTCGGGCACTGAAGCTTTCTTT
CASSLSNRVPSGTEAFF
>TRBD2|NA|TRBV5-1|TRBJ2-2
TGCGCCAGCAGCTGGCGGGGGGGCAGCACCGGGGAGCTGTTTTTT
CASSWRGGSTGELFF
>NA|once|TRBV2|TRBJ1-1
TGTGCCAGCAGGAAGGGGGAGACGGGAGCTTTCTTT
CASRKGETGAFF
>NA|NA|TRBV7-5|TRBJ2-3
TGTGTCAGAAGCTTAGCAGAATGGCTAGAGGGCCCAGATACGCAGTATTTT
CVRSLAEWLEGPDTQYF
>NA|NA|TRBV6-2/TRBV6-3|TRBJ2-1
TGTGCCAGCAGTTACGGTGGCTCCACCTACAATGAGCAGTTCTTC
CASSYGGSTYNEQFF
>TRBD2|few|TRBV24-1|TRBJ2-3
TGTGCCACCAAGGCTAGCGGGGGCCTTACGCAGTATTTT
CATKASGGLTQYF
>TRBD1|NA|TRBV29-1|TRBJ1-5
TGCAGCGCTGGGACAGGAGACCAGCCCCAGCATTTT
CSAGTGDQPQHF
>TRBD1|NA|TRBV10-3|TRBJ2-3
TGTGCCATCAGTGAGTCCCCGACAGGGCAAGATACGCAGTATTTT
CAISESPTGQDTQYF
>TRBD1|NA|TRBV6-1|TRBJ2-2
TGTGCCAGCAGTGAAACCGGACAGGGGGCCGGGGAGCTGTTTTTT
CASSETGQGAGELFF
>NA|few|TRBV7-8|TRBJ2-7
TGTGCCAGCAGCTTAGGAGGCCTATTAACCTACGAGCAGTACTTC
CASSLGGLLTYEQYF
>NA|NA|TRBV3-1/TRBV3-2|TRBJ1-1
TGTGCCAGCAGCCAAGTAGGGGGGAACACTGAAGCTTTCTTT
CASSQVGGNTEAFF
>TRBD1|NA|TRBV19|TRBJ1-2
TGTGCCAGTAGTATGGTTGGGACAGCGATCGAGAGGCGTCGATATGGCTACACCTTC
CASSMVGTAIERRRYGYTF